Listed below are T cell receptor beta chains from one sample, sequenced in a study of CD8 T cells in ankylosing spondylitis. TCRdb passed the 5' RACE reads through MiXCR, listing each CDR3 protein once. The table lists 200,000 to 250,000 distinct CDR3 sequences, 25% to 30% of them singletons. Sample: blood, either unsorted or a sorted T cell fraction (not recorded which). These receptors originate from a male donor with ankylosing spondylitis or in good health (not recorded which). Each CDR3 is given with its conserved first and last residue. D genes are given only for firm matches. Expanded clones get a size class; other rows say once, few or many, or leave the size out.

abundance: many
j_gene: TRBJ1-4
d_gene: TRBD1
v_gene: TRBV11-1
CDR3aa: CASSKLGQTFAATNEKLFF
CDR3nt: TGTGCCAGCTCCAAATTGGGACAGACCTTTGCTGCAACTAATGAAAAACTGTTTTTT

abundance: .
j_gene: TRBJ2-7
d_gene: TRBD2
v_gene: TRBV5-1
CDR3aa: CASSLLRGSGERYF
CDR3nt: TGCGCCAGCAGCTTGTTGCGGGGGAGCGGGGAGCGGTACTTC

abundance: .
j_gene: TRBJ2-1
d_gene: TRBD2
v_gene: TRBV20-1
CDR3aa: CSAGPGGLAAEQFF
CDR3nt: TGCAGTGCTGGACCTGGGGGACTAGCGGCCGAGCAGTTCTTC

abundance: many
j_gene: TRBJ1-1
d_gene: TRBD1
v_gene: TRBV29-1
CDR3aa: CSGATGGFATEAFF
CDR3nt: TGCAGCGGGGCAACAGGGGGCTTTGCCACTGAAGCTTTCTTT

abundance: few
j_gene: TRBJ2-7
d_gene: .
v_gene: TRBV20-1
CDR3aa: CSAPKWEDAEQYF
CDR3nt: TGCAGTGCTCCGAAATGGGAGGACGCCGAGCAGTACTTC

abundance: many
j_gene: TRBJ1-6
d_gene: TRBD1
v_gene: TRBV4-3
CDR3aa: CASSKAGTGGKSPLHF
CDR3nt: TGCGCCAGCAGCAAGGCCGGTACAGGGGGAAAGTCACCCCTCCACTTT

abundance: .
j_gene: TRBJ2-5
d_gene: .
v_gene: TRBV7-9
CDR3aa: CASSPGQRETQYF
CDR3nt: TGTGCCAGCAGCCCCGGACAGCGGGAGACCCAGTACTTC

abundance: many
j_gene: TRBJ2-1
d_gene: .
v_gene: TRBV15
CDR3aa: CATSRDGDGGRAGEQFF
CDR3nt: TGTGCCACCAGCAGAGATGGGGACGGGGGTCGGGCAGGTGAGCAGTTCTTC

abundance: .
j_gene: TRBJ1-1
d_gene: .
v_gene: TRBV5-6
CDR3aa: CASSLRGGLNTEAFF
CDR3nt: TGTGCCAGCAGCTTAAGGGGGGGGCTGAACACTGAAGCTTTCTTT

abundance: .
j_gene: TRBJ2-3
d_gene: TRBD1
v_gene: TRBV6-5
CDR3aa: CASSYSTGQGAQDTQYF
CDR3nt: TGTGCCAGCAGTTACTCGACGGGACAGGGGGCTCAAGATACGCAGTATTTT

abundance: many
j_gene: TRBJ2-2
d_gene: .
v_gene: TRBV12-3/TRBV12-4
CDR3aa: CASSYGQLKNTGELFF
CDR3nt: TGTGCCAGCAGCTATGGACAGCTAAAGAACACCGGGGAGCTGTTTTTT

abundance: many
j_gene: TRBJ2-3
d_gene: TRBD2
v_gene: TRBV20-1
CDR3aa: CSASSSGSFGTQYF
CDR3nt: TGCAGTGCTAGTTCTAGCGGGAGTTTCGGTACGCAGTATTTT

abundance: .
j_gene: TRBJ2-2
d_gene: .
v_gene: TRBV6-1
CDR3aa: CASSVGLGGELFF
CDR3nt: TGTGCCAGCAGTGTGGGGCTCGGCGGGGAGCTGTTTTTT

abundance: .
j_gene: TRBJ2-1
d_gene: .
v_gene: TRBV5-6
CDR3aa: CASSLRRSSYNEQFF
CDR3nt: TGTGCCAGCAGCTTGAGGCGGAGCTCCTACAATGAGCAGTTCTTC

abundance: many
j_gene: TRBJ2-5
d_gene: .
v_gene: TRBV5-6
CDR3aa: CASSSNAPIWAYQETQYF
CDR3nt: TGTGCCAGCAGCTCGAACGCACCTATATGGGCCTACCAAGAGACCCAGTACTTC

abundance: many
j_gene: TRBJ2-5
d_gene: .
v_gene: TRBV7-9
CDR3aa: CASSPQRPTGIETQYF
CDR3nt: TGTGCCAGCAGCCCCCAGAGGCCCACAGGGATCGAGACCCAGTACTTC

abundance: few
j_gene: TRBJ1-5
d_gene: TRBD1
v_gene: TRBV20-1
CDR3aa: CSAGTGDVNQPQHF
CDR3nt: TGCAGTGCTGGAACAGGGGACGTCAATCAGCCCCAGCATTTT

abundance: .
j_gene: TRBJ2-7
d_gene: .
v_gene: TRBV29-1
CDR3aa: CSVGRDYEQYF
CDR3nt: TGCAGCGTAGGCCGGGACTACGAGCAGTACTTC

abundance: .
j_gene: TRBJ2-1
d_gene: TRBD2
v_gene: TRBV7-7
CDR3aa: CASSLVAGGSNEQFF
CDR3nt: TGTGCTAGCAGCTTAGTAGCGGGAGGCTCGAATGAGCAGTTCTTC

abundance: .
j_gene: TRBJ1-2
d_gene: TRBD1
v_gene: TRBV5-6
CDR3aa: CASSLRDRVPYGYTF
CDR3nt: TGTGCCAGCAGCCTCCGGGACAGGGTACCCTATGGCTACACCTTC

abundance: few
j_gene: TRBJ2-1
d_gene: TRBD2
v_gene: TRBV29-1
CDR3aa: CSVEASGYYNEQFF
CDR3nt: TGCAGCGTTGAGGCTAGCGGATACTACAATGAGCAGTTCTTC

abundance: many
j_gene: TRBJ2-5
d_gene: TRBD2
v_gene: TRBV7-9
CDR3aa: CASSLTSGTETQYF
CDR3nt: TGTGCCAGCAGCTTAACTAGCGGGACCGAGACCCAGTACTTC

abundance: .
j_gene: TRBJ2-1
d_gene: TRBD1
v_gene: TRBV10-3
CDR3aa: CAIKRDRAYNEQFF
CDR3nt: TGTGCCATCAAAAGGGACAGGGCCTACAATGAGCAGTTCTTC

abundance: .
j_gene: TRBJ2-1
d_gene: .
v_gene: TRBV5-1
CDR3aa: CASSLQEGYNEQFF
CDR3nt: TGCGCCAGCAGCTTGCAAGAGGGGTACAATGAGCAGTTCTTC

abundance: .
j_gene: TRBJ2-5
d_gene: TRBD1
v_gene: TRBV20-1
CDR3aa: CSASAHRGHRETQYF
CDR3nt: TGCAGTGCTAGCGCCCACAGGGGACACAGAGAGACCCAGTACTTC

abundance: .
j_gene: TRBJ2-5
d_gene: .
v_gene: TRBV6-2/TRBV6-3
CDR3aa: CASSVRGLSQETQYF
CDR3nt: TGTGCCAGCAGTGTCCGGGGCCTATCCCAAGAGACCCAGTACTTC

abundance: few
j_gene: TRBJ2-7
d_gene: TRBD2
v_gene: TRBV5-5
CDR3aa: CASSLAGTSGTSEQYF
CDR3nt: TGTGCCAGCAGCTTGGCCGGGACTAGCGGGACCTCGGAGCAGTACTTC

abundance: .
j_gene: TRBJ2-1
d_gene: TRBD2
v_gene: TRBV24-1
CDR3aa: CATSDWTSGSGDEQFF
CDR3nt: TGTGCCACCAGTGACTGGACTAGCGGGAGTGGGGATGAGCAGTTCTTC

abundance: many
j_gene: TRBJ2-5
d_gene: .
v_gene: TRBV28
CDR3aa: CASSVQKTSYQETQYF
CDR3nt: TGTGCCAGCAGTGTGCAAAAAACTTCGTACCAAGAGACCCAGTACTTC

abundance: few
j_gene: TRBJ2-1
d_gene: .
v_gene: TRBV20-1
CDR3aa: CSADSSYNEQFF
CDR3nt: TGCAGTGCGGATAGCTCCTACAATGAGCAGTTCTTC

abundance: few
j_gene: TRBJ2-5
d_gene: .
v_gene: TRBV6-5
CDR3aa: CASSYSTYSETQYF
CDR3nt: TGTGCCAGCAGTTACTCGACCTACTCGGAGACCCAGTACTTC

abundance: few
j_gene: TRBJ1-5
d_gene: .
v_gene: TRBV29-1
CDR3aa: CSVAGTNQPQHF
CDR3nt: TGCAGCGTTGCAGGGACTAATCAGCCCCAGCATTTT

abundance: many
j_gene: TRBJ2-5
d_gene: TRBD2
v_gene: TRBV5-1
CDR3aa: CASSPGLAGAQETQYF
CDR3nt: TGCGCCAGCAGCCCAGGACTAGCGGGAGCCCAAGAGACCCAGTACTTC

abundance: .
j_gene: TRBJ1-1
d_gene: .
v_gene: TRBV6-1
CDR3aa: CASSRFRDTEAFF
CDR3nt: TGTGCCAGCAGCCGGTTCCGGGACACTGAAGCTTTCTTT

abundance: .
j_gene: TRBJ2-7
d_gene: .
v_gene: TRBV20-1
CDR3aa: CSARAYEQYF
CDR3nt: TGCAGTGCCAGAGCCTACGAGCAGTACTTC

abundance: many
j_gene: TRBJ2-7
d_gene: .
v_gene: TRBV12-3/TRBV12-4
CDR3aa: CASTPGAPAYEQYF
CDR3nt: TGTGCCAGCACCCCGGGAGCCCCAGCCTACGAGCAGTACTTC

abundance: few
j_gene: TRBJ2-3
d_gene: .
v_gene: TRBV25-1
CDR3aa: CATQEEGLTDTQYF
CDR3nt: TGTGCCACCCAGGAGGAAGGACTTACAGATACGCAGTATTTT

abundance: .
j_gene: TRBJ2-7
d_gene: TRBD2
v_gene: TRBV29-1
CDR3aa: CSVDKGGSYEQYF
CDR3nt: TGCAGCGTTGATAAGGGAGGGAGTTACGAGCAGTACTTC

abundance: many
j_gene: TRBJ2-5
d_gene: .
v_gene: TRBV5-1
CDR3aa: CASSLQGQETQYF
CDR3nt: TGCGCCAGCAGCTTGCAGGGGCAGGAGACCCAGTACTTC

abundance: few
j_gene: TRBJ1-2
d_gene: TRBD1
v_gene: TRBV6-1
CDR3aa: CASGMVRGHYGYTF
CDR3nt: TGTGCCAGCGGTATGGTGAGGGGGCACTATGGCTACACCTTC

abundance: .
j_gene: TRBJ2-5
d_gene: .
v_gene: TRBV10-3
CDR3aa: CAISSGEETQYF
CDR3nt: TGTGCCATCAGTTCAGGAGAAGAGACCCAGTACTTC

abundance: many
j_gene: TRBJ1-4
d_gene: .
v_gene: TRBV5-1
CDR3aa: CASRTGTTNEKLFF
CDR3nt: TGCGCCAGCAGGACAGGTACAACTAATGAAAAACTGTTTTTT

abundance: many
j_gene: TRBJ2-1
d_gene: TRBD2
v_gene: TRBV20-1
CDR3aa: CSARDSGLANEQFF
CDR3nt: TGCAGTGCTAGAGATTCGGGACTAGCCAATGAGCAGTTCTTC

abundance: many
j_gene: TRBJ2-1
d_gene: .
v_gene: TRBV5-1
CDR3aa: CASRMTEYNEQFF
CDR3nt: TGCGCCAGCAGGATGACAGAGTACAATGAGCAGTTCTTC

abundance: .
j_gene: TRBJ2-2
d_gene: .
v_gene: TRBV18
CDR3aa: CASSPPILGDTGELFF
CDR3nt: TGTGCCAGCTCACCACCGATTTTGGGGGACACCGGGGAGCTGTTTTTT

abundance: many
j_gene: TRBJ2-3
d_gene: .
v_gene: TRBV6-2/TRBV6-3
CDR3aa: CASSYGGLGTDTQYF
CDR3nt: TGTGCCAGCAGTTATGGGGGTCTCGGCACAGATACGCAGTATTTT

abundance: few
j_gene: TRBJ2-1
d_gene: TRBD2
v_gene: TRBV29-1
CDR3aa: CSALTSGGSYNEQFF
CDR3nt: TGCAGCGCCTTGACTAGCGGGGGGTCCTACAATGAGCAGTTCTTC

abundance: many
j_gene: TRBJ2-1
d_gene: .
v_gene: TRBV7-2
CDR3aa: CASSLVRNEQFF
CDR3nt: TGTGCCAGCAGCTTAGTTCGAAATGAGCAGTTCTTC

abundance: many
j_gene: TRBJ2-5
d_gene: TRBD2
v_gene: TRBV29-1
CDR3aa: CSVTGAGGETQYF
CDR3nt: TGCAGCGTTACCGGAGCGGGAGGAGAGACCCAGTACTTC

abundance: .
j_gene: TRBJ2-7
d_gene: TRBD2
v_gene: TRBV20-1
CDR3aa: CSASGRDSYEQYF
CDR3nt: TGCAGTGCTAGCGGGAGGGACTCCTACGAGCAGTACTTC

abundance: many
j_gene: TRBJ1-5
d_gene: TRBD1
v_gene: TRBV29-1
CDR3aa: CSPAAVRGQGKRGNQPQHF
CDR3nt: TGCAGCCCTGCCGCTGTACGGGGACAGGGGAAGAGGGGTAATCAGCCCCAGCATTTT

abundance: many
j_gene: TRBJ2-3
d_gene: .
v_gene: TRBV20-1
CDR3aa: CSAREISGNTDTQYF
CDR3nt: TGCAGTGCTAGAGAGATTAGTGGGAACACAGATACGCAGTATTTT

abundance: .
j_gene: TRBJ1-4
d_gene: .
v_gene: TRBV5-6
CDR3aa: CASSLDSQLFF
CDR3nt: TGTGCCAGCAGCTTGGACAGCCAACTGTTTTTT

abundance: .
j_gene: TRBJ2-5
d_gene: .
v_gene: TRBV20-1
CDR3aa: CSARDQGPTGETQYF
CDR3nt: TGCAGTGCTAGAGATCAAGGCCCGACGGGAGAGACCCAGTACTTC

abundance: many
j_gene: TRBJ2-7
d_gene: TRBD2
v_gene: TRBV14
CDR3aa: CASSSGLAGKGEQYF
CDR3nt: TGTGCCAGCAGTTCGGGACTAGCGGGAAAAGGGGAGCAGTACTTC

abundance: many
j_gene: TRBJ1-1
d_gene: TRBD1
v_gene: TRBV5-1
CDR3aa: CASSRRAGGAGDTEAFF
CDR3nt: TGCGCCAGCAGCCGGAGGGCAGGGGGCGCAGGGGACACTGAAGCTTTCTTT